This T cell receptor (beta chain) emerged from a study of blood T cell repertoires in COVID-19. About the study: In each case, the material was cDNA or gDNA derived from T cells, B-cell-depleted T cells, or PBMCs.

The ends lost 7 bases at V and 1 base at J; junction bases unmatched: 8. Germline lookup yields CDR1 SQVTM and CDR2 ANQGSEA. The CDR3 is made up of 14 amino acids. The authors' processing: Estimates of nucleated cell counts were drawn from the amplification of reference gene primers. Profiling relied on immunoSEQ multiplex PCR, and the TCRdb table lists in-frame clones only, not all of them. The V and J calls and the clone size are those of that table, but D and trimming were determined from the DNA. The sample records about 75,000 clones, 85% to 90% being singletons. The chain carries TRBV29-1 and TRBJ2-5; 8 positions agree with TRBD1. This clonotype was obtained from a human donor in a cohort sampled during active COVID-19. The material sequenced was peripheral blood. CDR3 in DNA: TGCAGCGCCAGGGACAGGTTTAGCCAAGAGACCCAGTACTTC. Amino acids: CSARDRFSQETQYF.